This is a list of T cell receptor beta chains from one sample in a study of cytotoxic CD8 clonotypes in ibrutinib-treated CLL. TCRdb keeps only in-frame clones here, not all; method: immunoSEQ multiplex PCR. The profile shows approximately 280,000 clones, roughly 76% of them singletons. Sequences were derived from PBMCs, sampled at disease progression, from a patient treated with ibrutinib. The receptors originated from a human donor with chronic lymphocytic leukemia. CDR3s include the opening cysteine and the closing phenylalanine or tryptophan. The D gene is left open where the match is weak. The size field is filled for only some rows; it gives once, few, many or a size class.

TRBJ2-7 | TRBV29-1 | 15 | - | TRBD1 | TGCAGCGTTGATCCCGGGACAGGGGGCCTTGGTGCGCAGTACTTC | CSVDPGTGGLGAQYF
TRBJ2-5 | TRBV29-1 | 13 | - | TRBD2 | TGCAGCACCTATAGCGGGAGTAGGGAGACCCAGTACTTC | CSTYSGSRETQYF
TRBJ2-7 | TRBV6-5 | 14 | once | TRBD1 | TGTGCCAGCAGTTCTAGGGACAGGGCCTACGAGCAGTACTTC | CASSSRDRAYEQYF
TRBJ2-5 | TRBV6-5 | 14 | - | - | TGTGCCAGCAGTTACGAGCCCGCCCAAGAGACCCAGTACTTC | CASSYEPAQETQYF
TRBJ2-7 | TRBV6-5 | 13 | few | - | TGTGCCAGCAGCCACGGAGCCCTCAGCGAGCAGTACTTC | CASSHGALSEQYF
TRBJ1-1 | TRBV19 | 13 | - | TRBD1 | TGTGCCAGTAGAGCCCAGGGGGCCCTTGAAGCTTTCTTT | CASRAQGALEAFF
TRBJ2-5 | TRBV28 | 14 | - | - | TGTGCCAGCAGCCCGCCCCATAGCCAAGAGACCCAGTACTTC | CASSPPHSQETQYF
TRBJ2-1 | TRBV6-4 | 12 | - | - | TGTGCCAGCAGTGACTCTGGGGCAGAGCAGTTCTTC | CASSDSGAEQFF
TRBJ2-3 | TRBV5-1 | 14 | - | - | TGCGCCAGCAGCTTGGAAGTGGGCATCGATACGCAGTATTTT | CASSLEVGIDTQYF
TRBJ2-3 | TRBV5-1 | 15 | once | - | TGCGCCAGCAGCTTGGACGGGGGGCCTGCAGATACGCAGTATTTT | CASSLDGGPADTQYF
TRBJ2-7 | TRBV7-6 | 15 | - | - | TGTGCCAGCAGCTTAGATGAAGGGGACAACTACGAGCAGTACTTC | CASSLDEGDNYEQYF
TRBJ2-3 | TRBV2 | 13 | - | - | TGTGCCAGCACCGGGGGCCGGTCAGATACGCAGTATTTT | CASTGGRSDTQYF
TRBJ2-7 | TRBV2 | 15 | - | TRBD1 | TGTGCCAGCAGTATTTTACCGGGACAGGGTAACGAGCAGTACTTC | CASSILPGQGNEQYF
TRBJ2-7 | TRBV13 | 15 | - | - | TGTGCCAGCAGTAACATCATCGGGTCCGCCGACGAGCAGTACTTC | CASSNIIGSADEQYF
TRBJ2-6 | TRBV12-5 | 18 | - | - | TGTGCTAGTGGTTTGGTACCAGCTGTTAACTCTGGGGCCAACGTCCTGACTTTC | CASGLVPAVNSGANVLTF
TRBJ2-7 | TRBV2 | 14 | few | TRBD2 | TGTGCCAGCAGTCGTCCGGGACTAGTCTACGAGCAGTACTTC | CASSRPGLVYEQYF
TRBJ1-2 | TRBV21-1 | 17 | - | - | TGTGCCAGCAGCGCGTGTCGCCGGGACAGGGATAACTATGGCTACACCTTC | CASSACRRDRDNYGYTF
TRBJ1-5 | TRBV6-6 | 15 | - | - | TGTGCCAGCAGTTACCTCGGGACGGACAATCAGCCCCAGCATTTT | CASSYLGTDNQPQHF
TRBJ1-2 | TRBV5-1 | 14 | - | TRBD1 | TGCGCCAGCAGCTACAGGGGGCTAGACTATGGCTACACCTTC | CASSYRGLDYGYTF
TRBJ2-7 | TRBV5-1 | 16 | - | - | TGCGCCAGCAGCGGCGGGGACCGGACGAGCTCCTACGAGCAGTACTTC | CASSGGDRTSSYEQYF
TRBJ2-4 | TRBV7-8 | 14 | - | - | TGTGCCAGCAGCTTAGCTGTAGGTTTAAACATTCAGTACTTC | CASSLAVGLNIQYF
TRBJ2-7 | TRBV29-1 | 13 | - | TRBD1 | TGCAGCGTTGGAGTCGGACAGGGAGGAGAGCAGTACTTC | CSVGVGQGGEQYF
TRBJ1-1 | TRBV30 | 14 | - | - | TGTGCCTGGAGTGTACTGCAGGGAGGGACTGAAGCTTTCTTT | CAWSVLQGGTEAFF
TRBJ2-7 | TRBV27 | 14 | - | - | TGTGCCAGCAGCTCCGGGACGAAGGCCTACGAGCAGTACTTC | CASSSGTKAYEQYF
TRBJ1-1 | TRBV7-6 | 15 | - | TRBD1 | TGTGCCAGCAGCTCCCGGACAGGGACGAACACTGAAGCTTTCTTT | CASSSRTGTNTEAFF
TRBJ1-2 | TRBV5-4 | 15 | - | TRBD1 | TGTGCCAGCAGCTTGCGCCGGACAGGGGTCTATGGCTACACCTTC | CASSLRRTGVYGYTF
TRBJ2-2 | TRBV29-1 | 13 | - | TRBD2 | TGCAGCGTTCTGGCGGGGGACACCGGGGAGCTGTTTTTT | CSVLAGDTGELFF
TRBJ2-7 | TRBV7-6 | 14 | - | TRBD1 | TGTGCCAGCAGCTTGACAGGGGGCTCCTACGAGCAGTACTTC | CASSLTGGSYEQYF
TRBJ1-1 | TRBV19 | 15 | - | - | TGTGCCAGTAGTTTCAGGGTTGGGGGGAACACTGAAGCTTTCTTT | CASSFRVGGNTEAFF
TRBJ2-6 | TRBV10-2 | 17 | - | - | TGCGCCAGCAACCCACGGGACACCCCCTCTGGGGCCAACGTCCTGACTTTC | CASNPRDTPSGANVLTF
TRBJ2-7 | TRBV11-2 | 15 | - | - | TGTGCCAGCAGCTTAGTAGCGCTCAGGGTTTACGAGCAGTACTTC | CASSLVALRVYEQYF
TRBJ2-7 | TRBV6-5 | 14 | - | - | TGTGCCAGCAGTTCGTCCGGAGGATCGTACGAGCAGTACTTC | CASSSSGGSYEQYF
TRBJ1-5 | TRBV28 | 14 | - | TRBD1 | TGTGCCAGCAGAATCCGCCAGGGGGATCAGCCCCAGCATTTT | CASRIRQGDQPQHF
TRBJ1-2 | TRBV9 | 15 | few | - | TGTGCCAGCACGCCGTGGGGGGATCCTAACTATGGCTACACCTTC | CASTPWGDPNYGYTF
TRBJ2-3 | TRBV29-1 | 11 | - | - | TGCAGCGTTGTTTTCACAGATACGCAGTATTTT | CSVVFTDTQYF
TRBJ2-7 | TRBV5-1 | 16 | few | TRBD2 | TGCGCCAGCAGCTTGGGGACTAGCGGGGCTACCTACGAGCAGTACTTC | CASSLGTSGATYEQYF
TRBJ2-2 | TRBV7-3 | 15 | - | - | TGTGCCAGCAGCTTAAGGCCGGCAGCTTTTGGGGAGCTGTTTTTT | CASSLRPAAFGELFF
TRBJ1-4 | TRBV7-6 | 16 | - | - | TGTGCCAGCAGCCCGCAGGCGGGGGGTGCTAATGAAAAACTGTTTTTT | CASSPQAGGANEKLFF
TRBJ2-3 | TRBV9 | 15 | - | - | TGTGCCAGCAGCTTAGACGGGGGAGGTACAGATACGCAGTATTTT | CASSLDGGGTDTQYF
TRBJ1-3 | TRBV25-1 | 16 | - | - | TGTGCCAGCTCATCACCCTGGGAAGCTTCTGAAAACACCATATATTTT | CASSSPWEASENTIYF
TRBJ2-7 | TRBV5-1 | 14 | - | - | TGCGCCAGCAGCTTGGTTCAGGGAGTTTACGAGCAGTACTTC | CASSLVQGVYEQYF
TRBJ2-7 | TRBV20-1 | 11 | - | - | TGCAGTGCAGGGGTGGCCTACGAGCAGTACTTC | CSAGVAYEQYF
TRBJ2-5 | TRBV5-4 | 14 | - | TRBD2 | TGTGCCAACGGTCCGGGGACTAGCATAGAGACCCAGTACTTC | CANGPGTSIETQYF
TRBJ1-2 | TRBV12-5 | 14 | few | TRBD1 | TGTGCTAGTGGTGAGGGGGGACAGGCCTATGGCTACACCTTC | CASGEGGQAYGYTF